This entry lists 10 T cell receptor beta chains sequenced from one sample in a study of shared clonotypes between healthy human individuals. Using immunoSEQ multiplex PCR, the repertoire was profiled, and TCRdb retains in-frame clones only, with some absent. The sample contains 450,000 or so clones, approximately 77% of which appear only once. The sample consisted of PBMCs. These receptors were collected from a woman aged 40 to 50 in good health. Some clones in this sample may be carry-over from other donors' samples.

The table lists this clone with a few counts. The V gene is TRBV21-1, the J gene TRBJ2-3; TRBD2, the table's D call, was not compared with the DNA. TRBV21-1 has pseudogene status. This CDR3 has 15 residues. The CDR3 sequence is CASSERESSTDTQYF. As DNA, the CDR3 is TGTGCCAGCAGCGAACGGGAGTCATCCACAGATACGCAGTATTTT.

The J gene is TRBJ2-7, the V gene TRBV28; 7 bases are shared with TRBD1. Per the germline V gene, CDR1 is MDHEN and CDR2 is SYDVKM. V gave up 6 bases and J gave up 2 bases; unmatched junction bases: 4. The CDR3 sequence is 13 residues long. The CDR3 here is CASRKGAPYEQYF. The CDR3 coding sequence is TGTGCCAGCAGAAAGGGGGCCCCCTACGAGCAGTACTTC.

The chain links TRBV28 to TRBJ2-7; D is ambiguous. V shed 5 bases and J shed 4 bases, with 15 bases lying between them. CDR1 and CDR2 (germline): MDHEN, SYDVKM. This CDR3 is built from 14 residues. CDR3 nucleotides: TGTGCCAGCAGTGATGTGAAGGTTGCGTACGAGCAGTACTTC. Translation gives CASSDVKVAYEQYF.

CDR3 amino acids: CASTYLRDGGTEAFF. CDR3 in DNA: TGTGCCAGCACTTATCTCAGGGACGGCGGCACTGAAGCTTTCTTT. The rearrangement uses TRBV6-1 and TRBJ1-1, with a possible D match to TRBD1 (5 bases). Per germline, CDR1 MNHNS and CDR2 SASEGT. Trimming took 7 bases from V and 4 from J, leaving 19 bases between them. The CDR3 runs 15 residues.

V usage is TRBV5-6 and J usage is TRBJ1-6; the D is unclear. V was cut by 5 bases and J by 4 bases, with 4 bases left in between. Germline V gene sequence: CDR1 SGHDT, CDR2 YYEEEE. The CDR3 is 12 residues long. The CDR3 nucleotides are TGTGCCAGCAGTAATTATAATTCACCCCTCCACTTT. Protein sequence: CASSNYNSPLHF.

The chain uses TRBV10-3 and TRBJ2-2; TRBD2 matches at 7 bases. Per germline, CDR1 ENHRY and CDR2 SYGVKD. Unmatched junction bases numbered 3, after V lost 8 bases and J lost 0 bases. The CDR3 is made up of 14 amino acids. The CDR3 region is CAIGEGPNTGELFF. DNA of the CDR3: TGTGCCATCGGGGAGGGTCCGAACACCGGGGAGCTGTTTTTT.

DNA of the CDR3: TGTGCCAGCAGCGTAGTGGCTAGCGACTACAATGAGCAGTTCTTC. As protein: CASSVVASDYNEQFF. V is TRBV9 and J is TRBJ2-1; D perhaps matches TRBD2 (6 bases). This CDR3 has 15 residues. Germline CDR1 reads SGDLS; CDR2 reads YYNGEE. Deletions cut 0 bases from V and 3 bases from J, with 10 bases between.

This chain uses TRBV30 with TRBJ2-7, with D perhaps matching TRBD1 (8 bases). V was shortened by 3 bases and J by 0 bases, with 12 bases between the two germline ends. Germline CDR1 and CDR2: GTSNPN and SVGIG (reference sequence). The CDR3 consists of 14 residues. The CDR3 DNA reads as TGTGCCTGGAGAGCGGGACAGGCCTCCTACGAGCAGTACTTC. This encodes CAWRAGQASYEQYF. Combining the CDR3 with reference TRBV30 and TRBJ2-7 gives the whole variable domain SQTIHQWPATLVQPVGSPLSLECTVEGTSNPNLYWYRQAAGRGLQLLFYSVGIGQISSEVPQNLSASRPQDRQFILSSKKLLLSDSGFYLCAWRAGQASYEQYFGPGTRLTVT.

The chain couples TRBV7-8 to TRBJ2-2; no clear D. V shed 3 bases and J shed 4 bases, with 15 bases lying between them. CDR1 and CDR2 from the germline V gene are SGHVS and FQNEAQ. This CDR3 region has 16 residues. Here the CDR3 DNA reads TGTGCCAGCAGCTTGTATGGGCAACCGGTCACCGGGGAGCTGTTTTTT. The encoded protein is CASSLYGQPVTGELFF.

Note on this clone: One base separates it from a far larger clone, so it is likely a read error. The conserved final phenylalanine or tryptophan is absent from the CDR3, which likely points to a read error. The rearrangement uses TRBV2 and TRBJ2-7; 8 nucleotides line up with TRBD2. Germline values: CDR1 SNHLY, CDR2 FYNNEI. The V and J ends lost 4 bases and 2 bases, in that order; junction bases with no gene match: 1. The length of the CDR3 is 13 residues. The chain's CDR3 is CASSAGGAYEQYL. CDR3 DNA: TGTGCCAGCAGTGCGGGAGGGGCCTACGAGCAGTACCTC.